This T cell receptor (beta chain) was identified during a study of prognosis after radiotherapy for stage I lung cancer. The wider study: In fourteen patients the disease was a newly diagnosed primary stage I lung tumor, whereas about 5 had oligometastatic NSCLC following surgical resection of the primary tumor. No patients got concurrent therapy with stereotactic body radiotherapy. General observations from the study: With medians of approximately 10,000 versus 7,000, unique TCR clone counts fell after stereotactic body radiation therapy.

This clonotype was seen many times. Its antigen is unknown. CDR3 length equals 14 residues. Per germline, CDR1 MNHNS and CDR2 SASEGT. The V gene end was trimmed by 6 bases and the J gene end by 6 bases; junction bases not matched to a gene: 7. With two-round multiplex PCR, TCR beta CDR3 sequences were amplified from genomic DNA. Primers (each specific to one TRBV or TRBJ gene) were used in first-round PCR. TCRdb ran MiXCR on the multiplex PCR reads and lists one entry per CDR3 protein. This table has some 14,000 distinct CDR3 sequences, approximately 53% appearing once. This rearrangement joins TRBV6-1 to TRBJ1-5, with 8 bases aligning to TRBD1. This sequence originates from a donor older than 45 with non-small cell lung cancer. Sequencing was performed on PBMCs, taken before or after stereotactic body radiation therapy (not recorded which). CDR3: CASSPGTGLQPQHF. The CDR3 region has the DNA TGTGCCAGCAGCCCCGGGACAGGCCTTCAGCCCCAGCATTTT.